The clone carrying this T cell receptor beta chain appeared a few times. No antigen is known for it. This sample stems from a study of OX40 agonist ivuxolimab in advanced cancers. The wider study: Each dose-escalation patient presented with hepatocellular carcinoma, melanoma, renal cell or head and neck cancer. Findings and limits, study-wide: Clones of CD4+ and CD8+ blood T cells grew by week 6 at doses of 0.1 to 3.0 mg/kg. Average numbers of expanded clones were greater in CD8+ T cells than in CD4+.

Repertoires were generated with immunoSEQ multiplex PCR, while TCRdb's copy carries only in-frame clones and drops some. This table holds around 62,000 clones, roughly 82% found once. Trimming took off 1 base at V and 3 bases at J, with 4 bases between the two ends. The CDR3 has 13 amino acids. The germline CDR1 and CDR2 sequences are SNHLY and FYNNEI. The chain employs TRBV2 and TRBJ1-5; no clear D. The specimen comprised CD4+ or CD8+ T cells sorted from blood, sampled in a trial of the OX40 agonist ivuxolimab. This receptor was identified in an adult with an advanced solid tumor such as melanoma, head and neck, liver or kidney cancer. In DNA form, the CDR3 reads TGTGCCAGCAGTGAAGACCTCAATCAGCCCCAGCATTTT. Translating gives CASSEDLNQPQHF.